This record looks at one T cell receptor (beta chain) sequence and its context. Its antigen is as yet unknown. The data were obtained in a study of T cells in Graves' hyperthyroidism and ophthalmopathy. Findings and limits, study-wide: Ophthalmopathy stood apart from stable hyperthyroidism in a 13 V-J model.

The authors obtained PBMCs from around 11 ml of fresh peripheral blood. The CDR3 sequence is 21 residues long. Germline V gene data show CDR1 as MDHEN and CDR2 as SYDVKM. Trimming at V came to 2 bases and at J to 0 bases, leaving 13 bases not matched to a gene. RNA transcripts gave rise to amplified TCR beta CDR3 regions. RT-PCR in the first round (using the HTBI primer set) targeted the TCR CDR3. TCRdb fed the multiplex PCR reads into MiXCR, producing one record per CDR3 protein. Of a few hundred thousand distinct CDR3 sequences in the sample, roughly 18% were seen once. This TCR was sampled from a man younger than 30 with Graves' ophthalmopathy. This chain connects TRBV28 to TRBJ2-2; 12 nucleotides agree with TRBD2. The sample was blood. CDR3 sequence (DNA): TGTGCCAGCAGTTTAACGGGCCGGTTCACTAGCGGGGGGTCGAACACCGGGGAGCTGTTTTTT. Translating it yields CASSLTGRFTSGGSNTGELFF.